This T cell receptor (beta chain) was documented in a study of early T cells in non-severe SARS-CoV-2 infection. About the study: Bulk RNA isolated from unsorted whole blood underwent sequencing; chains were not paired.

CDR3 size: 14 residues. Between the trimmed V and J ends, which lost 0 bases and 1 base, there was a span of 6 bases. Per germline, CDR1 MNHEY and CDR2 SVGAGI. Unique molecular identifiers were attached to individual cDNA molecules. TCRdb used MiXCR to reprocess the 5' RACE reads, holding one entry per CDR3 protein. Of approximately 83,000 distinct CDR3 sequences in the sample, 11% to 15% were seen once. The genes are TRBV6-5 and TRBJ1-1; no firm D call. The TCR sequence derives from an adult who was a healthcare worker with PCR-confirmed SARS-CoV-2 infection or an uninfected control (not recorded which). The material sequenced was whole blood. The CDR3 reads CASSYSSENTEAFF. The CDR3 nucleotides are TGTGCCAGCAGTTACTCCTCGGAGAACACTGAAGCTTTCTTT.